This T cell receptor (beta chain) was identified in a study of T cell responses to AZD1222 COVID-19 vaccine (dated by TCRdb to the early 2020s). About the investigation overall: Because spike-specific TCR depth and breadth did not differ between the two schedules, AZD1222 recipients who got a second dose at roughly 4 weeks were pooled with those who got a second dose at roughly 12 weeks. A total of just over 230 trial participants underwent TCR sequencing, of whom roughly 210 had received two doses of AZD1222 and about 26 had received two doses of the MenACWY control vaccine. Trial participants were enrolled into age subgroups of 18-55, 56-69 and 70-plus years, which contained roughly 150, 30 and 60 TCR-sequenced participants, respectively.

The time point label, read with the paper, signifies: baseline before first vaccination. Vaccinee samples were obtained from the UK trials COV001 and COV002, which included a single-blind randomized controlled phase 2/3 trial of AZD1222 (ChAdOx1 nCoV-19) in healthy adults. For TCRbeta chain sequencing, PBMC samples from trial participants were taken at day 0 and at day 28 after the second dose. Study-level results and caveats: Conclusions about previously exposed vaccinees are limited because only six or seven AZD1222 recipients were SARS-CoV-2 seropositive at baseline. Participants were mostly white British and included more females than males, and it was suggested by the authors that clonal diversity may have been underestimated. Spike-specific TCR breadth and depth rose significantly after two AZD1222 doses compared with day 0 and with MenACWY recipients. Reportedly, almost half of the unique spike-specific TCRs recognized epitopes lying outside the regions that are mutated in the B.1.351 and B.1.1.7 variants. In the small 56-69-year group, the increase in depth fell short of significance, most likely because of low power. No day 14 peak-response samples were available, so repertoires were characterized only after the peak T cell response. Vaccine-associated CD4 TCRs spanned the whole spike protein, with dominant responses in regions 160-218 and 743-854.

As for this clone: Its antigen remains undetermined. No base qualities exist here, and no much larger clone lies one base off it.

At the junction V is shortened by 1 base and J by 1 base, with 12 bases in between. The CDR3, cysteine through phenylalanine, is 16 amino acids long. Of all the DNA, just the CDR3 is kept, 48 bases in frame from base 1. As encoded in the germline V gene, CDR1 is SGHDN while CDR2 is FVKESK. The CDR3 regions of human TCRbeta chains were analyzed by immunosequencing. In the paper's pipeline: Repertoire TCRs were matched against a reference library of SARS-CoV-2-specific TCRs generated with the MIRA antigen-specificity platform. Breadth meant the fraction of unique TCRs that were SARS-CoV-2-associated, whereas depth meant the fraction of total T cells that were SARS-CoV-2-associated. Using the MIRA data, every spike-specific TCR was mapped to the spike region that the TCR reacted to and assigned to either a CD4 or a CD8 class. Log10-transformed breadth and depth values were compared by one-way ANOVA with Sidak's multiple comparisons tests. Sourced from immuneACCESS, this table was stored by TCRdb with only in-frame sequences that have V and J called. A share of the clones is absent; for the studies checked, an unresolved V gene accounts for under half, and the remainder has no known explanation. V and J calls and clone size are as listed in that table; D and trimming were resolved from the DNA. The sample contains 150,000 or so clones, roughly nine tenths of them found a single time. The top ten hold 1.5% to 2% of the sample.

Recombination joined TRBV14 with TRBJ2-3; no D segment can be confidently identified. The sample here was peripheral blood, taken on day 0 of AZD1222 vaccination. This clonotype was sampled from an adult in good health. The CDR3 protein: CASSQGIDLRTDTQYF. In nucleotide form, the sequence is TGTGCCAGCAGCCAAGGGATCGACCTCCGCACAGATACGCAGTATTTT.